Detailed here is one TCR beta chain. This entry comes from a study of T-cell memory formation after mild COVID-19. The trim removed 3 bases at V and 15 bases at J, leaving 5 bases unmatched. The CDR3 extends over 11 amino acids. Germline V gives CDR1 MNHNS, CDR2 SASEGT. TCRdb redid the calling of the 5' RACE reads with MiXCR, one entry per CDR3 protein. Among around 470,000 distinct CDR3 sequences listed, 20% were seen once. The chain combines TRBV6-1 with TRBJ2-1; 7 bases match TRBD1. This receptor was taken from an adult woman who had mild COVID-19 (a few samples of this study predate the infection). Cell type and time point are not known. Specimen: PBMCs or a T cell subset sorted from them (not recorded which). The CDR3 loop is CASSDHRGRFF. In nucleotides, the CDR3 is TGTGCCAGCAGTGACCACAGGGGTAGGTTCTTC.